This T cell receptor beta chain is from a study of blood T cell repertoires in COVID-19 (dated by TCRdb to about 2020). With regard to the full study: Samples from collaborators originated in the United States, Italy and Spain and spanned both the acute and convalescent phases of COVID-19. The prospective study material was composed of cDNA or gDNA derived from T cells, B-cell-depleted T cells, or PBMCs. Subjects who had been exposed to COVID-19, were actively infected with it, or had recovered from it provided the deeply sampled blood TCRbeta repertoires that made up the dataset. The samples were drawn from two sources: the first 160 participants of the ongoing ImmuneRACE study, and 950 to 1,500 subjects contributed by 6 global collaborators. Where HLA class I and class II types were available, the types were taken from metadata supplied by the sample provider, not from assay-based typing. The sample metadata nearly always contained a de-identified subject ID, COVID-19 status, age in years and sex. The repertoires were released in a freely available public database meant as a resource for research on the immune response to SARS-CoV-2. Here is what the overall study found, with its caveats: Clinical and demographic metadata were provided uncurated, with the amount varying by source and participant.

V loses 0 bases, J loses 4 bases, and the germline ends lie 12 bases apart. The germline V gene (reference sequence) yields MNHEY for CDR1 and SMNVEV for CDR2. Taken from cysteine to phenylalanine, the CDR3 has 15 residues. Only the CDR3 region is kept as DNA, spanning 45 bases read in frame from base 1. Whole blood was collected in K2EDTA tubes by collaborating institutions according to the institutions' own protocols. For TCRbeta analysis, collaborators shipped samples in one of three forms: frozen whole blood, isolated PBMCs, or DNA extracted from either of those sample types. The immunoSEQ Assay, a bias-controlled multiplex PCR, was used to amplify TCRbeta CDR3 regions from genomic DNA. The published analysis was carried out like this. The number of nucleated cells in each sample was estimated by amplification of reference gene primers within the assay. To quantify the absolute abundance of each unique TCRbeta CDR3 rearrangement, sequence reads were collapsed and filtered. For each sample, productive Simpson clonality was calculated as the square root of Simpson's diversity index across productive rearrangements. Drawn from immuneACCESS, this table holds only the in-frame rearrangements with V and J called that TCRdb kept. Clones are partly lost; checked studies trace under half to an unresolved V gene and leave the rest unexplained. From that table come the V and J calls and clone size; the DNA was used to work out D and trimming. The sample data list about 55,000 clones, and roughly 80% of these were observed just once. The ten largest make up about 2% of the sample.

Concerning this clone: The target of this receptor is not known. Base qualities were left out, and no much larger clone turns up one base away.

The TCR was taken from a woman in her sixties with acute or convalescent COVID-19. The sequenced material came from peripheral blood. Recombination joined TRBV27 with TRBJ1-2; tentative D gene TRBD1, with 5 bases matching. CDR3 reads: CASSLSAVGGYGYTF. The DNA sequence is given as TGTGCCAGCAGTTTATCGGCGGTCGGGGGCTATGGCTACACCTTC.